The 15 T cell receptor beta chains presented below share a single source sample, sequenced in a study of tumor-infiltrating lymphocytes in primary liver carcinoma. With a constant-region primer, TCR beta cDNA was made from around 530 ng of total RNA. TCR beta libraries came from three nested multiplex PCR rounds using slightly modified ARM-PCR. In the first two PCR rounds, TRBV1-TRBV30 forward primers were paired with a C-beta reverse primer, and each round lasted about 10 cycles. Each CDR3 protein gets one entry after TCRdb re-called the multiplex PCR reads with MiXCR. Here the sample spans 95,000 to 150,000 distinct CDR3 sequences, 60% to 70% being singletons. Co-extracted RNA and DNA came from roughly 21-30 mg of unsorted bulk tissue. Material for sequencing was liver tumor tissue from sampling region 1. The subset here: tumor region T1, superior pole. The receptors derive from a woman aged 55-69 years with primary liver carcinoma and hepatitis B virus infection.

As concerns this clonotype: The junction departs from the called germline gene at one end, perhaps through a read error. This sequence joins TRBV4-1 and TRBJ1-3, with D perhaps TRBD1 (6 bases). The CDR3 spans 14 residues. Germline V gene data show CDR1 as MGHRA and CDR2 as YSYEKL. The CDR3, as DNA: TGCGCCATCAGCCAACAGGGTCCTGGAAACACCATATATTTT. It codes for CAISQQGPGNTIYF.

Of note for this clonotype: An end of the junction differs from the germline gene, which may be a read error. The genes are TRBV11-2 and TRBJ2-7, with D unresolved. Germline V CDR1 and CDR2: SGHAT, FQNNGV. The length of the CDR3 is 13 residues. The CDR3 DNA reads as TGTGCCAGCAGGTTAGATCTCCGTCGCGAGCAGAACTTC. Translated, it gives CASRLDLRREQNF.

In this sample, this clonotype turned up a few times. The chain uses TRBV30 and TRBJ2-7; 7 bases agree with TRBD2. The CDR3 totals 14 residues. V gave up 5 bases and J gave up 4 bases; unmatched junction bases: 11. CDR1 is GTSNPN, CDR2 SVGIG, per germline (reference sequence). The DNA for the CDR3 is TGTGCCTGGGCTTTAGCGGGCACTAGATACGAGCAGTACTTC. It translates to CAWALAGTRYEQYF.

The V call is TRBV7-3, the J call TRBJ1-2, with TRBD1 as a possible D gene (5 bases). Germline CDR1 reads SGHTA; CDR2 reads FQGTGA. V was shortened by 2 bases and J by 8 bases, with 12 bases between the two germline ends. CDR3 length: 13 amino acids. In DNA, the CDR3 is TGTGCCAGCAGCTTAGGAGGAGGGGAGGGCTACACCTTC. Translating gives CASSLGGGEGYTF.

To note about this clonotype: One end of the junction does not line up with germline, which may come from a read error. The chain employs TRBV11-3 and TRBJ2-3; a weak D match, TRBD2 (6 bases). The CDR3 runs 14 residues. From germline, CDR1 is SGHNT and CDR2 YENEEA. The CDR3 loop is CASSFRTSTYTQYF. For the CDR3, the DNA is TGTGCCAGCAGCTTCAGAACTAGCACATATACGCAGTATTTC.

CDR3: CASSTNRGDTQYF. As DNA, the CDR3 is TGTGCCAGCAGTACAAATAGGGGGGATACGCAGTATTTT. This chain connects TRBV6-6 to TRBJ2-3, with D maybe TRBD1 (6 bases). The V end lost 5 bases, the J end lost 6 bases, and 12 bases lay between the germline ends. Germline values: CDR1 MNHNY, CDR2 SVGAGI (reference sequence). The CDR3 has 13 residues.

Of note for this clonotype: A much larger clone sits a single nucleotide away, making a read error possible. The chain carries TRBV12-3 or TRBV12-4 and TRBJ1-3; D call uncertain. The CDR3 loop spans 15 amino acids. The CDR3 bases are TGTGGCAGCAGTTTACCGGGCAGGTCTGGAAACACCATATATTTT. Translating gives CGSSLPGRSGNTIYF.

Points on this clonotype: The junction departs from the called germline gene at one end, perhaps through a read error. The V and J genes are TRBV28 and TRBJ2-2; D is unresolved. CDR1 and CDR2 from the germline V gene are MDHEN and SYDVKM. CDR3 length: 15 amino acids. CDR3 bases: TGTGCCAGCACTTTTGCTCATGTGAACATCGGGGAGCTGTTTTTT. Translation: CASTFAHVNIGELFF.

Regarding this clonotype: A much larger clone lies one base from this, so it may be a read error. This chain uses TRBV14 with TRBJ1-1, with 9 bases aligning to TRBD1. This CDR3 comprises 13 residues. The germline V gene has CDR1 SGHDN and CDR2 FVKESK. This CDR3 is CASSVNPGTGSIF. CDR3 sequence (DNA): TGTGCCAGCAGCGTGAACCCCGGGACAGGGTCGATCTTT.

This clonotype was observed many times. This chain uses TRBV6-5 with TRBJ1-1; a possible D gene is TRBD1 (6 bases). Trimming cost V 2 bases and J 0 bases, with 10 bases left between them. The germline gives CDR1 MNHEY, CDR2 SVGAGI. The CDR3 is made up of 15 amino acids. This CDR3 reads CASSYGGALNTEAFF. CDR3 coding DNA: TGTGCCAGCAGTTACGGGGGGGCGCTGAACACTGAAGCTTTCTTT.

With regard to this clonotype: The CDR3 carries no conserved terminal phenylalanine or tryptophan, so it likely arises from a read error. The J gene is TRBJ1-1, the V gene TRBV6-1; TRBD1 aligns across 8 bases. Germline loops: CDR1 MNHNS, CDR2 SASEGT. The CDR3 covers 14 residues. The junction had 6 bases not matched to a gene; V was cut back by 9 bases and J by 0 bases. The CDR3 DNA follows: TGTGCCAGTAGAAACAGGGGGATGAACACTGAAGCTTTCCTT. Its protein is CASRNRGMNTEAFL.

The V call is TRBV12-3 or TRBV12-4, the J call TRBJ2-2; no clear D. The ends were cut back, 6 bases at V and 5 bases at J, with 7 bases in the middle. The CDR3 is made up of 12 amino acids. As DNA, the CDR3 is TGTGCCAGCAGCCACATTACCGGGGAGCTGTTTTTT. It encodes CASSHITGELFF.

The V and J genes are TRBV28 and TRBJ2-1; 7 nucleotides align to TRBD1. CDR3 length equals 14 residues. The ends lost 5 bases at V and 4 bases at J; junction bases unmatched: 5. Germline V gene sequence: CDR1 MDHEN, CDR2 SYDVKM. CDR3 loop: CASSRQGRYNEQFF. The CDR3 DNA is TGTGCCAGCAGTCGACAGGGCCGGTACAATGAGCAGTTCTTC.

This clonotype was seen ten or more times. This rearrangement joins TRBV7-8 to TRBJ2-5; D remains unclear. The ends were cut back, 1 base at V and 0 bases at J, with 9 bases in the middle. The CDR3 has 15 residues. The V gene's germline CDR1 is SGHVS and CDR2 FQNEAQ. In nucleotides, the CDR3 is TGTGCCAGCAGCTTAGGGTTCGCAGACCAAGAGACCCAGTACTTC. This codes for CASSLGFADQETQYF.

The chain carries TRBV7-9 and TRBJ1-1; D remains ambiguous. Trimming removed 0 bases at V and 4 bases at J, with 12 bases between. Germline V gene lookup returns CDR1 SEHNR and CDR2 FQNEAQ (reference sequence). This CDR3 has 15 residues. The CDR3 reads CASSLAMTWGTEAFF. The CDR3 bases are TGTGCCAGCAGCTTAGCTATGACGTGGGGCACTGAAGCTTTCTTT.